In this sample, the clone carrying this TCR beta chain turned up many times. Its cognate antigen is unknown. Amplification of TCR alpha and beta CDR3 regions from RNA used iRepertoire nested multiplex PCR. Input was roughly 85-400 ng of tissue mRNA or PBMC total RNA. TCRdb passed the multiplex PCR reads through MiXCR, listing each CDR3 protein once. The sample holds approximately 100,000 distinct CDR3 sequences, about 25% seen once. The record originates from a study of glioma-infiltrating T cells. Study-wide results and limits: CDR3 overlap between tissue and blood was very small. Gliomas, especially low-grade, showed above-expected tissue-blood divergence; non-neoplastic patients showed below.

Germline V CDR1 and CDR2: SGHTA, FQGTGA. The J segment lost 7 bases and the V segment lost 1 base, leaving 12 bases of the junction unmatched. CDR3 length: 17 amino acids. This TCR was sampled from a human donor with low-grade glioma or glioblastoma, undergoing nonglioma brain surgery, or in good health (not recorded which). The chain combines TRBV7-3 with TRBJ2-1; 8 bases line up with TRBD2. Material for sequencing was glioma tissue, nonneoplastic brain tissue, or PBMCs (not recorded which). CDR3 nucleotide sequence: TGTGCCAGCAGCTTAAGTGGGGGGGGACTAGGGTATAATGAGCAGTTCTTC. Amino acid sequence: CASSLSGGGLGYNEQFF.